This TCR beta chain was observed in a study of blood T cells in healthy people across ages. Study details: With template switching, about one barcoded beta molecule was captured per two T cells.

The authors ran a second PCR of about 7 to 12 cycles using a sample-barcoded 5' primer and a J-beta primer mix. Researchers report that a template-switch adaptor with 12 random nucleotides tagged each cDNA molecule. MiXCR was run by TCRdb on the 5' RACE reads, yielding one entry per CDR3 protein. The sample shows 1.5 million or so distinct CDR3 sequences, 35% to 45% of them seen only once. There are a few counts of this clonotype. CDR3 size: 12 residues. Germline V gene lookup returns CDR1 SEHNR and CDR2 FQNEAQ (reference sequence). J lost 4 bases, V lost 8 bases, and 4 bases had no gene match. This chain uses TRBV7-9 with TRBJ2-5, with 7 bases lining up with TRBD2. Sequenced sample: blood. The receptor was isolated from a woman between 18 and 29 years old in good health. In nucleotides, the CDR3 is TGTGCCAGCGGGGAGGGAAGAGAGACCCAGTACTTC. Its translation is CASGEGRETQYF.